This T cell receptor (beta chain) was sequenced for a study of blood T cell repertoires in COVID-19. Study at large: COVID-19 samples from acute and convalescent phases originated in the United States, Italy and Spain. Nucleic acid was either cDNA or gDNA, and it came from T cells, B-cell-depleted T cells, or PBMCs.

The CDR3 extends over 17 amino acids. J lost 9 bases, V lost 1 base, and 8 bases had no gene match. Germline CDR1 reads SGHTA; CDR2 reads FQGNSA. As processed by the authors: Estimation of nucleated cell counts relied on the amplification of reference gene primers. TCRdb keeps only in-frame clones here, not all; method: immunoSEQ multiplex PCR. V and J calls and clone size are as listed in that table; D and trimming were resolved from the DNA. The table shows some 150,000 clones, with more than 75% occurring only once. The V and J genes are TRBV7-2 and TRBJ2-1; 14 positions agree with TRBD2. The origin of this receptor is a man aged 70-80 years with acute or convalescent COVID-19. Sequenced material: peripheral blood. CDR3 sequence (DNA): TGTGCCAGCAGCTTAGAGGGGACTAGCGGGAGAGGCGGTGAGCAGTTCTTC. Residues: CASSLEGTSGRGGEQFF.